The rows below give T cell receptor beta chains drawn from one sample of a study of T cells in Graves' hyperthyroidism and ophthalmopathy. TCRdb passed the multiplex PCR reads through MiXCR, listing each CDR3 protein once. The sample lists 300,000 to 450,000 distinct CDR3 sequences, more than 15% occurring once. The sequenced sample consisted of blood. These receptors were collected from a woman under 30 with Graves' hyperthyroidism that later progressed to Graves' ophthalmopathy. Each CDR3 is given with its conserved first and last residue. D genes are given only for firm matches. Clone size appears in some rows only: once, few, many, or a class for an expanded clone.

j_call | clone_size | d_call | v_call | cdr3_nt | cdr3_aa
TRBJ2-6 | once | TRBD1 | TRBV7-7 | TGTGCTAGCAGCTTAGTACCTCAGGGGGTCTCTGGGGCCAACGTCCTGACTTTC | CASSLVPQGVSGANVLTF
TRBJ1-1 | many | TRBD1 | TRBV7-8 | TGTGCCAGCAGCCTTAACAGGGGGCTTGACACTGAAGCTTTCTTT | CASSLNRGLDTEAFF
TRBJ2-5 | few | NA | TRBV19 | TGTGCCAGTAGTATAGTCTTACAGGGCGTCCAGACCCAGTACTTC | CASSIVLQGVQTQYF
TRBJ2-6 | many | TRBD2 | TRBV6-1 | TGTGCCAGCGCCCGCGGACTAGCGGGAGTAAGTGGGGCCAACGTCCTGACTTTC | CASARGLAGVSGANVLTF
TRBJ2-7 | many | NA | TRBV5-6 | TGTGCCAGCAGCTCCCTCTCGCGGACTACCTACGAGCAGTACTTC | CASSSLSRTTYEQYF
TRBJ2-7 | many | TRBD1 | TRBV11-2 | TGTGCCAGCAGCCGGCGACAGGGGGTTACGGTCGAGCAGTACTTC | CASSRRQGVTVEQYF
TRBJ2-5 | many | NA | TRBV28 | TGTGCCAGCAGTTTATTAGGGGGGGACTATCCCCAAGAGACCCAGTACTTC | CASSLLGGDYPQETQYF
TRBJ2-7 | NA | TRBD1 | TRBV6-1 | TGTGCCAGCAGTTCCTTCGGGACAGGGGACTACGAGCAGTACTTC | CASSSFGTGDYEQYF
TRBJ2-7 | many | NA | TRBV2 | TGTGCCAGCCGGGAGACCTACGAGCAGTACTTC | CASRETYEQYF
TRBJ2-1 | many | TRBD1 | TRBV27 | TGTGCCAGCAGTGCAGACAGGGGGCGCCCCACTGAGCAGTTCTTC | CASSADRGRPTEQFF
TRBJ2-3 | many | NA | TRBV18 | TGTGCCAGCTCACAGACCCCGACAACGGCGGCCCCCCGGCGGGATACGCAGTATTTT | CASSQTPTTAAPRRDTQYF
TRBJ1-2 | NA | NA | TRBV9 | TGTGTCAGCAGCGTAGCTACTCCCGGGTCCTCAATCTATGGCTACACCTTC | CVSSVATPGSSIYGYTF
TRBJ2-7 | many | TRBD2 | TRBV7-8 | TGTGCCAGCAGCCCTTGGACTAGTCCTCCCTCCGAGCAGTACTTC | CASSPWTSPPSEQYF
TRBJ2-7 | many | NA | TRBV29-1 | TGCAGCGTTGAAGACGGTTCCTACGAGCAGTACTTC | CSVEDGSYEQYF
TRBJ2-2 | NA | TRBD1 | TRBV13 | TGTGCCAGCAGCAGACAGGGGGCGGACACCGGGGAGCTGTTTTTT | CASSRQGADTGELFF
TRBJ1-4 | many | TRBD1 | TRBV7-9 | TGTGCCAGCAGCTATCAGGGACAGCACCTTGCAACTAATGAAAAACTGTTTTTT | CASSYQGQHLATNEKLFF
TRBJ1-2 | many | NA | TRBV20-1 | TGCAGTGCTAGCAACTATGGCTACACCTTC | CSASNYGYTF
TRBJ1-1 | few | NA | TRBV4-2 | TGTGCCAGCAGCCAAGACCCGGGTGGGGCGAACACTGAAGCTTTCTTT | CASSQDPGGANTEAFF
TRBJ2-1 | many | TRBD2 | TRBV20-1 | TGCAGTGCTTTTAGCGGGCCGTACAATGAGCAGTTCTTC | CSAFSGPYNEQFF
TRBJ2-5 | many | NA | TRBV2 | TGTGCCAGCAGTGAAGATAAGGGGGGGACCCAGTACTTC | CASSEDKGGTQYF
TRBJ2-5 | many | TRBD2 | TRBV2 | TGTGCCAGCAGTTTACGGACTAGCGAGACCCAGTACTTC | CASSLRTSETQYF
TRBJ2-2 | few | TRBD2 | TRBV4-1 | TGCGCCAGCAGCCAAGAAGATTTGCGGGAGGGAAGGACCGGGGAGCTGTTTTTT | CASSQEDLREGRTGELFF
TRBJ2-3 | NA | NA | TRBV3-1 | TGTGCCAGCAGCCCGACGGGACGGGTACTCACAGATACGCAGTATTTT | CASSPTGRVLTDTQYF
TRBJ1-3 | many | NA | TRBV30 | TGTGCCTGGAGTGTGTTCGGAAACACCATATATTTT | CAWSVFGNTIYF
TRBJ2-1 | NA | TRBD2 | TRBV10-2 | TGCGCCAGCAGTGAGGGGGCTAGCGGGCTCGAGCAGTTCTTC | CASSEGASGLEQFF
TRBJ1-2 | many | NA | TRBV10-3 | TGTGCCATCAGTGAGGACAGGCAACATGGCTACACCTTC | CAISEDRQHGYTF
TRBJ1-4 | few | TRBD1 | TRBV30 | TGTGCCTGGATGCGACAGGGGGCGCTTGGAGAAAAACTGTTTTTT | CAWMRQGALGEKLFF
TRBJ2-5 | few | NA | TRBV5-1 | TGCGCCAGCAGCTTGGACGGTGCCAAATTGGAGACCCAGTACTTC | CASSLDGAKLETQYF
TRBJ1-1 | many | NA | TRBV6-1 | TGTGCCAGCAGTCTGACTGGTGACAACACTGAAGCTTTCTTT | CASSLTGDNTEAFF